This TCR beta chain was captured by sequencing in a study of tumor and adjacent non-tumor tissue in lung cancer. Background on the study: Patients comprised roughly 12 adenocarcinoma, a couple of squamous cell carcinoma and 1 small cell lung cancer. Study-wide findings and caveats: Tumor tissue had significantly higher TCR diversity than normal lung.

This sample's RNA came from whole unsorted tissue. This non-tumor lung sample came from over 3 cm beyond the tumor edge. Between August and November 2014, newly diagnosed, chemotherapy-naive lung cancer patients underwent thoracic surgery in China. To note about this clonotype: What it binds is unknown.

This CDR3 region has 12 residues. The germline V and J ends were trimmed by 6 bases and 4 bases, with 7 bases remaining between them. Germline CDR1 and CDR2: MNHNS and SASEGT. The library came from three nested PCR rounds adapted from ARM-PCR protocols. MiXCR, applied by TCRdb to the multiplex PCR reads, yields one record per CDR3 protein. Of roughly 67,000 distinct CDR3 sequences in the sample, under 80% were seen once. The V and J genes are TRBV6-1 and TRBJ2-1; no clear D. This sequence was found in a man aged 60-69 years with non-small cell lung cancer. Sequencing was done on a sample of distant non-tumor lung tissue. The DNA of the CDR3 is TGTGCCAGCAGGCTGAATTACAATGAGCAGTTCTTC. Translation gives CASRLNYNEQFF.